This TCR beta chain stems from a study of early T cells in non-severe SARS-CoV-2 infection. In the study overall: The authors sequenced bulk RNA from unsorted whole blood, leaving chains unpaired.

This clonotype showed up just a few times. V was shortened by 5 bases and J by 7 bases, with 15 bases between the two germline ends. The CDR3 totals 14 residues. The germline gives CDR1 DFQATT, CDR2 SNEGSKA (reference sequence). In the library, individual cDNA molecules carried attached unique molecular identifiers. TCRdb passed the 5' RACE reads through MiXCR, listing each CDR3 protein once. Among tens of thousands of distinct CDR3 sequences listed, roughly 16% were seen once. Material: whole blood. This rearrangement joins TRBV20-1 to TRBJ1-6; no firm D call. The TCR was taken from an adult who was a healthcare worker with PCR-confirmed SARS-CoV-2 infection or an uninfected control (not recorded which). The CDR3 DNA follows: TGCAGTGCTTACGAGGGAATTTTGAATTCACCCCTCCACTTT. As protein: CSAYEGILNSPLHF.